This TCR beta chain was recorded in a study of cytomegalovirus exposure and HLA in healthy donors. Study conclusions and caveats: Sequencing likely generated an artifact that appeared as a cluster of highly shared sequence variants. In a later analysis, DRB1 alleles had the most associated TCRs; HLA-C alleles the fewest. A later analysis linked a missense variant in DCLRE1C to the trimming of TCR beta V and J genes.

With respect to this clone: Antigen unknown.

The PCR used 60 Vbeta and 13 Jbeta primers. Profiled with immunoSEQ multiplex PCR; TCRdb holds only in-frame clones, not every one. The sample comprises 150,000 to 200,000 clones, about 81% of which are singletons, and more than 1.5% rests with the top ten. J was trimmed by 4 bases and V by 6 bases; bases with no gene match: 5. The CDR3 is 14 residues long. The germline gives CDR1 MNHNY, CDR2 SVGAGI (reference sequence). The source is a man between 35 and 55 years old in good health and CMV-seronegative. The chain carries TRBV6-6 and TRBJ1-1, with 10 nucleotides matching TRBD1. Specimen: PBMCs. The CDR3 is CASSPRDRGTEAFF. The CDR3 nucleotides are TGTGCCAGCAGCCCCCGGGACAGGGGCACTGAAGCTTTCTTT.